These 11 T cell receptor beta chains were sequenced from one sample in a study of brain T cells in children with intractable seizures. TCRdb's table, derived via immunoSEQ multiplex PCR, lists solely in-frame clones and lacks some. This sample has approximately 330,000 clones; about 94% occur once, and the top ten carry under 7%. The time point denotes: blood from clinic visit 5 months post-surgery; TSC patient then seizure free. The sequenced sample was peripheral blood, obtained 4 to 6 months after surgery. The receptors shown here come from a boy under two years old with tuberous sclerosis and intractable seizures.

CDR3 region: CATSRDEGQPQHF. DNA of the CDR3: TGTGCCACCAGCAGAGATGAGGGTCAGCCCCAGCATTTT. J is TRBJ1-5 and V is TRBV15; D unresolved. In germline, CDR1 is LNHNV, CDR2 YYDKDF (reference sequence). This CDR3 has 13 amino acids. Trimming cost V 0 bases and J 6 bases, with 6 bases left between them.

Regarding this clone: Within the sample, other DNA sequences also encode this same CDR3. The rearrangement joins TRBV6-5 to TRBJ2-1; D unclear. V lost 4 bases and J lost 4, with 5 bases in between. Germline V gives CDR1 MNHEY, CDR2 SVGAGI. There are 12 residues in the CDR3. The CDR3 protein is CASSSTYNEQFF. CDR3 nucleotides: TGTGCCAGCAGTTCCACTTACAATGAGCAGTTCTTC.

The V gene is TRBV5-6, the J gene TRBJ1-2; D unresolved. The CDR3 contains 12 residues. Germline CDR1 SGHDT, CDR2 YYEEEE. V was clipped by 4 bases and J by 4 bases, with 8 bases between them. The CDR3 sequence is CASSPPGYGYTF. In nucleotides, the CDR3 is TGTGCCAGCAGCCCGCCGGGCTATGGCTACACCTTC.

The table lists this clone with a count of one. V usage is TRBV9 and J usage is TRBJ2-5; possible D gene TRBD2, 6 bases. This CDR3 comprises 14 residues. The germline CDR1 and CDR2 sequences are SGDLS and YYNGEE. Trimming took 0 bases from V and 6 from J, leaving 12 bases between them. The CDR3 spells CASSVDLARKTQYF. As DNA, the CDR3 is TGTGCCAGCAGCGTAGATCTAGCGAGGAAGACCCAGTACTTC.

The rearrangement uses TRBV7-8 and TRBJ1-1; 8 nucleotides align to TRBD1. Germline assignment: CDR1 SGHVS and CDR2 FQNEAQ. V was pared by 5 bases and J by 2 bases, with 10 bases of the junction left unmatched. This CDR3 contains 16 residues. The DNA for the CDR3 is TGTGCCAGCAGCCCTTACACAGGGGGAGGAAACACTGAAGCTTTCTTT. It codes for CASSPYTGGGNTEAFF. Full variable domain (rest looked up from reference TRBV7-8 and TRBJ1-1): GAGVSQSPRYKVAKRGQDVALRCDPISGHVSLFWYQQALGQGPEFLTYFQNEAQLDKSGLPSDRFFAERPEGSVSTLKIQRTQQEDSAVYLCASSPYTGGGNTEAFFGQGTRLTVV.

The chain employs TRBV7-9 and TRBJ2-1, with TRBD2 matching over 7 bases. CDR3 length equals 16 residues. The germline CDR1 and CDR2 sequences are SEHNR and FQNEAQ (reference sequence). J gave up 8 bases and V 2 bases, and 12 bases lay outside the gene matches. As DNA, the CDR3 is TGTGCCAGCAGCTTAACGGCGGGGGTCTATCGTCATGAGCAGTTCTTC. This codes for CASSLTAGVYRHEQFF.

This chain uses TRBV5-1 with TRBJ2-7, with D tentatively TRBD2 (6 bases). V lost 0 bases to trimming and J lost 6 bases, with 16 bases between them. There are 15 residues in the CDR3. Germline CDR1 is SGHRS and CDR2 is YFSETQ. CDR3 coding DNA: TGCGCCAGCAGCTTGGCGGGAACTAGCCTGGTCGAGCAGTACTTC. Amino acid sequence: CASSLAGTSLVEQYF.

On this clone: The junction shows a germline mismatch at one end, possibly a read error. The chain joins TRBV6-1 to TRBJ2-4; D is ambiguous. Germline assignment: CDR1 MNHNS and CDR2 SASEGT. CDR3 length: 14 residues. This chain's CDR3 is CASTEQLAKNIQYF. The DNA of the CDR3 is TGTGCCAGCACTGAACAGCTAGCCAAAAACATTCAGTACTTC.

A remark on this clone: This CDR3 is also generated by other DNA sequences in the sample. CDR3 region: CASSIRGNEQFF. CDR3 nucleotides: TGTGCCAGTAGTATCCGGGGGAATGAGCAGTTCTTC. The genes are TRBV19 and TRBJ2-1, with D perhaps TRBD2 (6 bases). V was pared by 3 bases and J by 7 bases, with 7 bases between. In germline, CDR1 is LNHDA, CDR2 SQIVND (reference sequence). CDR3 size: 12 residues.

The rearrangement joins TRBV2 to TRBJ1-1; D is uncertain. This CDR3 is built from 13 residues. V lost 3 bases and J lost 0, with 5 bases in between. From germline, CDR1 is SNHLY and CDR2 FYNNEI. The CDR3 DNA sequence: TGTGCCAGCAGTGATGAGCTGAACACTGAAGCTTTCTTT. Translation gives CASSDELNTEAFF.

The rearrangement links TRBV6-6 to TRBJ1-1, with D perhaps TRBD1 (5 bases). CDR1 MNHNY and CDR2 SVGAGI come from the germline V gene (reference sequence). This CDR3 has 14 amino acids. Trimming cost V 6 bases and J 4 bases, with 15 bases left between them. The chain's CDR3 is CASRGDWSSTEAFF. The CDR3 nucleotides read TGTGCCAGCAGGGGGGACTGGTCGAGCACTGAAGCTTTCTTT.